Below, 19 T cell receptor beta chains from the same sample are listed, as sequenced in a study of Ad26.COV2.S vaccination and SARS-CoV-2 variants. Profiled with immunoSEQ multiplex PCR; TCRdb holds only in-frame clones, not every one. The sample carries around 300,000 clones, more than 85% recorded once. Treatment specified: some 19 received Ad26.COV2.S at low or high dose, single or two shots; roughly 5 received placebo; per-sample allocation not given. Sampling was done on day 63 after the first vaccine or placebo injection. The sequenced sample was peripheral blood, obtained in a trial of Ad26.COV2.S vaccine versus placebo. These receptors all stem from a person between 18 and 65 years old who received the Ad26.COV2.S COVID-19 vaccine or a placebo.

The chain has TRBV5-1 and TRBJ1-1; D uncertain. Germline V lookup: CDR1 SGHRS, CDR2 YFSETQ. The CDR3 runs to 15 residues. V shed 0 bases and J shed 3 bases, with 12 bases lying between them. The CDR3 here is CASSLVGGIDTEAFF. The CDR3 DNA reads as TGCGCCAGCAGCTTGGTCGGCGGCATTGACACTGAAGCTTTCTTT.

The J gene is TRBJ2-7, the V gene TRBV27; D not certain. Germline CDR1 reads MNHEY; CDR2 reads SMNVEV (reference sequence). The CDR3 spans 14 residues. V dropped 5 bases and J dropped 0 bases, with 11 bases sitting between them. The CDR3 nucleotides are TGTGCCAGCAGTCCCCACTTGAGCTCCTACGAGCAGTACTTC. Amino acids: CASSPHLSSYEQYF.

This rearrangement joins TRBV21-1 to TRBJ1-4; the tabulated D call, TRBD1, remains unverified against the DNA. TRBV21-1 is recorded as a pseudogene. The CDR3 is 13 amino acids. CDR3 loop: CARKRDSSRKLFF. The CDR3 region has the DNA TGTGCCCGAAAGAGGGACAGCTCACGAAAACTGTTTTTT.

The chain combines TRBV27 with TRBJ1-1; perhaps TRBD1 as D (5 bases). V was cut by 0 bases and J by 7 bases, with 18 bases left in between. This CDR3 contains 16 residues. The germline CDR1 and CDR2 sequences are MNHEY and SMNVEV (reference sequence). The CDR3 coding sequence is TGTGCCAGCAGTTTATCGCCTGCGACAGCGCGTTTTGAAGCTTTCTTT. This codes for CASSLSPATARFEAFF.

The CDR3 spells CATSDPGTGIGTDTQYF. In DNA form, the CDR3 reads TGTGCCACCAGTGACCCCGGGACAGGGATAGGCACAGATACGCAGTATTTT. V usage is TRBV24-1 and J usage is TRBJ2-3; 9 nucleotides line up with TRBD1. The V and J ends lost 4 bases and 1 base, in that order; junction bases with no gene match: 8. The CDR3 sequence is 17 residues long. Germline CDR1 is KGHDR and CDR2 is SFDVKD.

This chain uses TRBV29-1 with TRBJ2-5; TRBD2 matches 8 bases. Losses at the gene ends were 2 bases for V and 3 bases for J; bases not matched to a gene: 8. The CDR3 extends over 15 amino acids. CDR1 is SQVTM and CDR2 is ANQGSEA in the germline V gene. CDR3 coding DNA: TGCAGCGTTGAAAAGAGCGGGAGAAGGAAAGAGACCCAGTACTTC. It yields the protein CSVEKSGRRKETQYF.

The rearrangement links TRBV18 to TRBJ1-6; 9 nucleotides align to TRBD1. V dropped 6 bases and J dropped 7; count of bases not matched to a gene: 4. Looked up from germline, CDR1 is KGHSH and CDR2 is LQKENI. The CDR3 totals 14 residues. The DNA for the CDR3 is TGTGCCAGCTCTCGGGGACAGGGCAATTCACCCCTCCACTTT. This codes for CASSRGQGNSPLHF.

This clone showed up just a few times. DNA for the CDR3: TGCGCCAGCAGCTCGGCCTCCAGGGGGCGTAGGAGTCAGCCCCAGCATTTT. Amino acids: CASSSASRGRRSQPQHF. The chain couples TRBV5-1 to TRBJ1-5; 8 bases map to TRBD1. After removal of 3 bases from V and 6 bases from J, the junction contained 14 bases not matched to a gene. Germline V gene lookup returns CDR1 SGHRS and CDR2 YFSETQ. The CDR3 has 17 residues.

This clone was detected once. The CDR3 nucleotides read TGTGCCAGTAGTCTAGCGGATTACAATGAGCAGTTCTTC. It encodes CASSLADYNEQFF. This rearrangement joins TRBV19 to TRBJ2-1, with TRBD2 matching 7 bases. Germline trimming cut 5 bases from V and 4 bases from J; bases unmatched to any gene: 2. There are 13 residues in the CDR3. The germline CDR1 and CDR2 sequences are LNHDA and SQIVND (reference sequence).

The V gene is TRBV4-3, the J gene TRBJ1-1; no definite D call. V shed 0 bases and J shed 1 base, with 6 bases lying between them. Germline V gene lookup returns CDR1 LGHNA and CDR2 YSLEER. This CDR3 is built from 14 residues. CDR3 sequence reads: CASSQDGANTEAFF. As DNA, the CDR3 is TGCGCCAGCAGCCAAGATGGTGCGAACACTGAAGCTTTCTTT.

The chain employs TRBV10-3 and TRBJ2-1; D uncertain. The germline CDR1 and CDR2 sequences are ENHRY and SYGVKD. This CDR3 is built from 15 residues. V dropped 5 bases and J dropped 6 bases, with 17 bases sitting between them. The CDR3 region is CAISSQTKKGNEQFF. In DNA, the CDR3 is TGTGCCATCAGTTCGCAGACAAAAAAGGGCAATGAGCAGTTCTTC.

The chain recombines TRBV7-2 with TRBJ2-3, with 10 bases aligning to TRBD1. The germline gives CDR1 SGHTA, CDR2 FQGNSA. Trimming cost V 6 bases and J 1 base; bases outside gene matches: 4. This CDR3 contains 15 residues. CDR3 in amino acids: CASSTGTGGTDTQYF. The CDR3 bases are TGTGCCAGCAGTACCGGGACAGGGGGCACAGATACGCAGTATTTT.

The rearrangement joins TRBV7-9 to TRBJ1-5; TRBD1 aligns across 8 bases. The germline gives CDR1 SEHNR, CDR2 FQNEAQ (reference sequence). The V gene end was trimmed by 3 bases and the J gene end by 6 bases; junction bases not matched to a gene: 7. The CDR3 has 15 amino acids. The CDR3 reads CASSLDREGGQPQHF. The CDR3 DNA reads TGTGCCAGCAGCTTGGACAGGGAAGGAGGTCAGCCCCAGCATTTT.

The chain has TRBV7-2 and TRBJ2-4; D is undetermined. Trimming pared 5 bases from V and 0 bases from J, leaving 8 bases between. There are 14 residues in the CDR3. Germline V gene sequence: CDR1 SGHTA, CDR2 FQGNSA. CDR3 sequence (DNA): TGTGCCAGCAGCCCGGAGATAGCCAAAAACATTCAGTACTTC. Its protein product is CASSPEIAKNIQYF.

The chain carries TRBV2 and TRBJ2-2; 10 positions match TRBD1. There are 16 residues in the CDR3. The germline gives CDR1 SNHLY, CDR2 FYNNEI. The V and J ends lost 0 bases and 4 bases, in that order; junction bases with no gene match: 2. CDR3 residues: CASSEAGTGVTGELFF. DNA for the CDR3: TGTGCCAGCAGTGAAGCCGGGACAGGGGTCACCGGGGAGCTGTTTTTT.

The chain carries TRBV13 and TRBJ1-2; the D gene is possibly TRBD1 (5 bases). The CDR3 has 15 amino acids. Trimming took off 8 bases at V and 7 bases at J, with 23 bases between the two ends. Germline lookup yields CDR1 PRHDT and CDR2 FYEKMQ (reference sequence). The CDR3: CASAPPPGGDGGYTF. The CDR3 nucleotides read TGTGCCAGCGCCCCACCCCCGGGGGGGGACGGTGGCTACACCTTC. Full variable domain (remainder filled in from reference TRBV13 and TRBJ1-2): AAGVIQSPRHLIKEKRETATLKCYPIPRHDTVYWYQQGPGQDPQFLISFYEKMQSDKGSIPDRFSAQQFSDYHSELNMSSLELGDSALYFCASAPPPGGDGGYTFGSGTRLTVV.

This clone was seen once. This chain links TRBV6-5 with TRBJ2-5; D unclear. CDR3 length equals 10 residues. Germline assignment: CDR1 MNHEY and CDR2 SVGAGI. The V gene lost 8 bases and the J gene lost 5 bases, with 6 bases spanning the gap. This CDR3 reads CASGAETQYF. In DNA, the CDR3 is TGTGCCAGCGGAGCGGAGACCCAGTACTTC.

The V call is TRBV19, the J call TRBJ2-5, with 8 bases that match TRBD1. The CDR3 consists of 15 residues. Germline CDR1 LNHDA, CDR2 SQIVND (reference sequence). Trimming at V came to 4 bases and at J to 4 bases, leaving 8 bases not matched to a gene. The CDR3 here is CASSTTGGLRETQYF. For the CDR3, the DNA is TGTGCCAGTAGTACCACAGGGGGATTAAGAGAGACCCAGTACTTC.

V usage is TRBV5-8 and J usage is TRBJ2-1; the D call may be TRBD1 or TRBD2 (5 bases each). The V end lost 2 bases, the J end lost 2 bases, and 11 bases lay between the germline ends. The CDR3 is made up of 15 amino acids. The germline CDR1 and CDR2 sequences are SGHTS and YDEGEE. CDR3 sequence reads: CASSFEGYPYNEQFF. CDR3 DNA: TGTGCCAGCAGCTTCGAGGGGTACCCCTACAATGAGCAGTTCTTC.